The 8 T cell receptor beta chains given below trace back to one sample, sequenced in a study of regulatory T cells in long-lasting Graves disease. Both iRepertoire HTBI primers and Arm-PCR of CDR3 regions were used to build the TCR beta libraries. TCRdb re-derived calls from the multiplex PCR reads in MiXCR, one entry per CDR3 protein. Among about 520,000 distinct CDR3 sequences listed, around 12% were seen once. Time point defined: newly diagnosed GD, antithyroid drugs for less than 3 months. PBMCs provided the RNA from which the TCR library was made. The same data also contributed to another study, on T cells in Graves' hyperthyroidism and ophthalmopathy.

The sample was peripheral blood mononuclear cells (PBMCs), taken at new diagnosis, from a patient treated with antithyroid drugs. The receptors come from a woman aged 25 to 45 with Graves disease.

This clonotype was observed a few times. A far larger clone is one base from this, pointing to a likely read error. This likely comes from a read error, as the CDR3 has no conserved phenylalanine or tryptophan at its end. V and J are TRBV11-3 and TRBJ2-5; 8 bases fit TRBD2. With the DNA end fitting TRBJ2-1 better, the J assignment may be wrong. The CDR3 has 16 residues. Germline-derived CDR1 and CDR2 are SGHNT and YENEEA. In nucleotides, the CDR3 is TGTGCCAGCAGCCCCGCCGGACTAGCTGGGTACAATGAGCAGTTCTCC. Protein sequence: CASSPAGLAGYNEQFS.

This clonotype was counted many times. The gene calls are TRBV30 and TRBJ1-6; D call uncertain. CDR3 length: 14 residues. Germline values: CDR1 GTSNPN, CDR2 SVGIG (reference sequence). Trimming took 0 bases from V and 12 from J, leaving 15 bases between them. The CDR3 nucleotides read TGTGCCTGGAGTGTACGGGCTCTAGTCGGACCCCTCCACTTT. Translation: CAWSVRALVGPLHF.

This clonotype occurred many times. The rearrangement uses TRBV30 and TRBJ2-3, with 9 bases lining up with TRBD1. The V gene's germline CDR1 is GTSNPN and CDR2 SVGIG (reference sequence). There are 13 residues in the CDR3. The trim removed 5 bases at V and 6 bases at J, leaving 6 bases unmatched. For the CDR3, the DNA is TGTGCCTGGGGACAGGGGAGGAGGGATACGCAGTATTTT. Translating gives CAWGQGRRDTQYF.

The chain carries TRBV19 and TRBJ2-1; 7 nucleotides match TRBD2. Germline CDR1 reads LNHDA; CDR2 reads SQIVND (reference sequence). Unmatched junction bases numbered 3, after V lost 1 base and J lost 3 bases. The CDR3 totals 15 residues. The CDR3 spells CASSIVVAGYNEQFF. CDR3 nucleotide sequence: TGTGCCAGTAGTATAGTCGTAGCGGGCTACAATGAGCAGTTCTTC.

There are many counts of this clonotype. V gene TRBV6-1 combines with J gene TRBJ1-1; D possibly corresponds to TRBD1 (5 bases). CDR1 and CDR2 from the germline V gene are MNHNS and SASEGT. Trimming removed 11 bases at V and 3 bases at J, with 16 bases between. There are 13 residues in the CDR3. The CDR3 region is CAGKTAPDTEAFF. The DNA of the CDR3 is TGTGCCGGAAAGACAGCCCCGGACACTGAAGCTTTCTTT.

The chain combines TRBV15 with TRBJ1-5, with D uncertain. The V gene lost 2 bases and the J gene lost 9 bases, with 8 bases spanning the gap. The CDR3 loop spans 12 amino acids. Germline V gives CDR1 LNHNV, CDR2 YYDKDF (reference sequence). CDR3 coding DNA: TGTGCCACCAGCAGATCTGGGCGGCCCCAGCATTTT. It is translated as CATSRSGRPQHF.

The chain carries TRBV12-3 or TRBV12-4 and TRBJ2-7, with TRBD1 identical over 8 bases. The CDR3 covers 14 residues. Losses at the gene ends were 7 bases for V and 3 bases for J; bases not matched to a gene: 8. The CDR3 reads CASTPPTGGYEQYF. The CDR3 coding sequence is TGTGCCAGCACCCCACCTACAGGGGGCTACGAGCAGTACTTC.

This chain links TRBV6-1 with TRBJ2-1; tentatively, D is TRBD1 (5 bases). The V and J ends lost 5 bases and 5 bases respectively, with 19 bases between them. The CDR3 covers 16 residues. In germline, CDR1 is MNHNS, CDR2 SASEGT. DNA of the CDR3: TGTGCCAGCAGTAAACCCGCAGGGTGGCGTAACAATGAGCAGTTCTTC. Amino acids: CASSKPAGWRNNEQFF.